These 8 T cell receptor beta chains were sequenced from one sample in a study of OX40 agonist ivuxolimab in advanced cancers. TCRdb's copy holds only in-frame clones and misses some; the assay was immunoSEQ multiplex PCR. The table shows around 53,000 clones, with 85% occurring only once. The specimen was CD4+ or CD8+ T cells sorted from blood, collected in a trial of the OX40 agonist ivuxolimab. The receptors come from an adult with an advanced solid tumor such as melanoma, head and neck, liver or kidney cancer.

V gene TRBV29-1 combines with J gene TRBJ2-3, with 9 bases identical to TRBD1. CDR3 size: 14 residues. CDR1 is SQVTM, CDR2 ANQGSEA, per germline. Unmatched junction bases numbered 5, after V lost 7 bases and J lost 0 bases. The CDR3 DNA follows: TGCAGCGCCGGGACAGGGACTAGCACAGATACGCAGTATTTT. Protein: CSAGTGTSTDTQYF.

The V gene is TRBV21-1, the J gene TRBJ2-7; the listed D gene, TRBD2, was not tested against the DNA. TRBV21-1 is annotated as a pseudogene. The CDR3 length is 15 residues. Written as DNA, the CDR3 is TGTGCCAGCAGCAAATGGGGGGATACGGCCTACGAGCAGTACGTC. As protein: CASSKWGDTAYEQYV.

This clone qualifies as medium-sized. The chain employs TRBV14 and TRBJ2-3; TRBD2 agrees at 9 bases. This CDR3 spans 20 amino acids. J was trimmed by 1 base and V by 0 bases; bases with no gene match: 14. CDR1 and CDR2 (germline): SGHDN, FVKESK. The CDR3 region has the DNA TGTGCCAGCAGCCAAGATTACGGAGAGAGCGGGGGGATTGGCACAGATACGCAGTATTTT. Translating gives CASSQDYGESGGIGTDTQYF.

This clone was counted once. The rearrangement links TRBV28 to TRBJ1-6; D might be TRBD1 (6 bases). CDR3 length: 14 amino acids. Trimming stripped 5 bases from V and 8 bases from J, with 13 bases between. The germline gives CDR1 MDHEN, CDR2 SYDVKM. This CDR3 reads CASSRTGNHSPLHF. For the CDR3, the DNA is TGTGCCAGCAGTCGTACAGGGAACCATTCACCCCTCCACTTT. Supplemented by reference TRBV28 and TRBJ1-6, the full variable domain reads DVKVTQSSRYLVKRTGEKVFLECVQDMDHENMFWYRQDPGLGLRLIYFSYDVKMKEKGDIPEGYSVSREKKERFSLILESASTNQTSMYLCASSRTGNHSPLHFGNGTRLTVT.

The chain is built from TRBV5-4 and TRBJ2-2, with D perhaps TRBD2 (5 bases). V was pared by 3 bases and J by 1 base, with 10 bases between. CDR1 SGHNT and CDR2 YYREEE come from the germline V gene (reference sequence). The CDR3 spans 15 residues. CDR3 sequence (DNA): TGTGCCAGCAGCTATTCGGGGATGAACACCGGGGAGCTGTTTTTT. This translates into CASSYSGMNTGELFF.

The chain links TRBV9 to TRBJ1-1; D gene uncertain. From germline, CDR1 is SGDLS and CDR2 YYNGEE. V lost 0 bases and J lost 5, with 5 bases in between. CDR3 length equals 12 residues. CDR3 region: CASSVGETEAFF. The CDR3, as DNA: TGTGCCAGCAGCGTAGGGGAGACTGAAGCTTTCTTT.

The V call is TRBV4-1, the J call TRBJ2-2; D could derive from TRBD1 or TRBD2 (5 bases each). The CDR3 has 14 amino acids. CDR1 and CDR2 (germline): MGHRA, YSYEKL. V gave up 1 base and J gave up 4 bases, with 7 bases separating them. CDR3 residues: CASSQVGGTGELFF. CDR3 DNA: TGCGCCAGCAGCCAAGTTGGGGGCACCGGGGAGCTGTTTTTT.

For the CDR3, the DNA is TGTGCCAGCAGTCAGGGGTCCTACAATGAGCAGTTCTTC. Translating it yields CASSQGSYNEQFF. The chain has TRBV27 and TRBJ2-1; D possibly corresponds to TRBD1 (6 bases). The length of the CDR3 is 13 residues. Trimming pared 5 bases from V and 1 base from J, leaving 6 bases between. Germline loops: CDR1 MNHEY, CDR2 SMNVEV (reference sequence).